The 31 T cell receptor beta chains presented below share a single source sample, sequenced in a study of cytomegalovirus exposure and HLA in healthy donors. Use of 60 Vbeta and 13 Jbeta primers characterized the PCR. The assay was immunoSEQ multiplex PCR, and TCRdb's table has in-frame clones only and misses some. This table holds some 96,000 clones, approximately 72% found once. The sequencing sample was made of PBMCs. The receptors stem from a man aged 35-49 years in good health and CMV-seropositive.

A few counts support this clone. CDR3 coding DNA: TGTGCCAGCAGTTACGCGGGACAGTTTTATGGCTACACCTTC. Its protein is CASSYAGQFYGYTF. This chain links TRBV6-5 with TRBJ1-2, with 7 bases aligning to TRBD1. This CDR3 has 14 amino acids. V lost 2 bases to trimming and J lost 5 bases; unmatched junction nucleotides: 5. The germline V gene encodes CDR1 MNHEY and CDR2 SVGAGI.

CDR3 protein: CASSRLAGDTQYF. Written as DNA, the CDR3 is TGTGCCAGCAGTCGATTAGCGGGAGATACGCAGTATTTT. J is TRBJ2-3 and V is TRBV27; 7 nucleotides align to TRBD2. Per germline, CDR1 MNHEY and CDR2 SMNVEV (reference sequence). With V trimmed by 5 bases and J by 5 bases, 4 bases remained unmatched. This CDR3 has 13 residues.

This sequence joins TRBV28 and TRBJ2-7, with D maybe TRBD1 (5 bases). Germline CDR1 is MDHEN and CDR2 is SYDVKM. CDR3 length: 13 amino acids. The V end was cut by 3 bases, the J end by 9 bases, with 15 bases between. The CDR3 protein is CASSFGGAPGQYF. In DNA form, the CDR3 reads TGTGCCAGCAGTTTTGGTGGGGCTCCCGGGCAGTACTTC.

The V and J genes are TRBV6-5 and TRBJ2-2; D may be TRBD2 (7 bases). Germline V CDR1 and CDR2: MNHEY, SVGAGI. Deletions cut 4 bases from V and 6 bases from J, with 9 bases between. This CDR3 is 13 amino acids long. DNA for the CDR3: TGTGCCAGCAGTTGGGGGGGCTCCGGGGAGCTGTTTTTT. As protein: CASSWGGSGELFF.

V usage is TRBV15 and J usage is TRBJ2-7; 12 nucleotides line up with TRBD2. J lost 5 bases, V lost 3 bases, and 5 bases had no gene match. The germline V gene has CDR1 LNHNV and CDR2 YYDKDF (reference sequence). This CDR3 comprises 15 residues. The CDR3 spells CATSRTSGSPHEQYF. DNA of the CDR3: TGTGCCACCAGCAGGACTAGCGGGAGTCCCCACGAGCAGTACTTC.

The CDR3 DNA follows: TGTGCCAGCAGCCGTTACGGGTTCGCAGATACGCAGTATTTT. Protein: CASSRYGFADTQYF. V usage is TRBV11-2 and J usage is TRBJ2-3; D is ambiguous. Trimming cost V 5 bases and J 4 bases, with 13 bases left between them. This CDR3 spans 14 amino acids. CDR1 SGHAT and CDR2 FQNNGV come from the germline V gene.

The chain combines TRBV19 with TRBJ1-5, with D perhaps matching TRBD1 (5 bases). Trimming left V 2 bases short and J 2 bases short, with 13 bases between. The CDR3 extends over 16 amino acids. The germline V gene encodes CDR1 LNHDA and CDR2 SQIVND (reference sequence). The CDR3: CASSITGGMGNQPQHF. CDR3 coding DNA: TGTGCCAGTAGTATAACGGGGGGTATGGGCAATCAGCCCCAGCATTTT.

The chain joins TRBV6-1 to TRBJ1-4, with D perhaps TRBD1 (5 bases). The V gene's germline CDR1 is MNHNS and CDR2 SASEGT. Trimming shortened V by 7 bases and J by 0 bases, and 9 bases separated the two germline ends. The CDR3 covers 14 residues. This chain's CDR3 is CASTYRPTNEKLFF. For the CDR3, the DNA is TGTGCCAGCACCTACAGGCCAACTAATGAAAAACTGTTTTTT.

This chain connects TRBV7-9 to TRBJ1-1; 11 nucleotides match TRBD1. CDR1 is SEHNR, CDR2 FQNEAQ, per germline (reference sequence). This CDR3 is 15 amino acids long. The ends lost 3 bases at V and 5 bases at J; junction bases unmatched: 5. CDR3 loop: CASSFGWDRGTEAFF. CDR3 coding DNA: TGTGCCAGCAGCTTCGGATGGGACAGGGGGACTGAAGCTTTCTTT.

The chain uses TRBV10-2 and TRBJ2-3, with 9 bases identical to TRBD2. Per the germline V gene, CDR1 is WSHSY and CDR2 is SAAADI. The CDR3 runs to 17 residues. V lost 3 bases, J lost 2 bases, and 9 bases stayed unmatched. The CDR3 DNA sequence: TGCGCCAGCAGTGACCCCTCGCGGGAGGGTATCACAGATACGCAGTATTTT. Translating gives CASSDPSREGITDTQYF.

The chain couples TRBV6-5 to TRBJ2-5, with D maybe TRBD2 (7 bases). Germline V gene data show CDR1 as MNHEY and CDR2 as SVGAGI. Trimming took off 2 bases at V and 4 bases at J, with 11 bases between the two ends. The CDR3 length is 14 residues. The DNA of the CDR3 is TGTGCCAGCAGTTACGCGGGGGCGGGAGAGACCCAGTACTTC. Its protein product is CASSYAGAGETQYF.

About this clone itself: Other nucleotide sequences in the sample specify the same CDR3. V gene TRBV29-1 combines with J gene TRBJ2-2, with a weak D call TRBD2 (5 bases). This CDR3 region has 12 residues. V was shortened by 3 bases and J by 6 bases, with 8 bases between the two germline ends. Per germline, CDR1 SQVTM and CDR2 ANQGSEA. The CDR3 spells CSVEWRSGELFF. The CDR3 DNA reads as TGCAGCGTTGAGTGGAGGTCCGGGGAGCTGTTTTTT.

V and J are TRBV5-4 and TRBJ2-1, with TRBD1 matching over 7 bases. This CDR3 comprises 14 residues. V lost 2 bases and J lost 6; bases outside the gene matches: 5. Germline CDR1 is SGHNT and CDR2 is YYREEE (reference sequence). The CDR3 DNA reads TGTGCCAGCAGCTTCGCTGACAGGGCCAATGAGCAGTTCTTC. Translation: CASSFADRANEQFF. Combining the CDR3 with reference TRBV5-4 and TRBJ2-1 gives the whole variable domain ETGVTQSPTHLIKTRGQQVTLRCSSQSGHNTVSWYQQALGQGPQFIFQYYREEENGRGNFPPRFSGLQFPNYSSELNVNALELDDSALYLCASSFADRANEQFFGPGTRLTVL.

The chain links TRBV4-1 to TRBJ1-6; tentatively, D is TRBD1 (5 bases). Deletions cut 2 bases from V and 8 bases from J, with 22 bases between. The V gene's germline CDR1 is MGHRA and CDR2 YSYEKL. This CDR3 has 18 amino acids. CDR3 coding DNA: TGCGCCAGCAGCCAATATCTCCGTGGGGGGAATTCGCATTCACCCCTCCACTTT. It yields the protein CASSQYLRGGNSHSPLHF.

The sample holds one count of this clone. The V and J genes are TRBV6-5 and TRBJ1-1; a possible D gene is TRBD1 (6 bases). Germline-derived CDR1 and CDR2 are MNHEY and SVGAGI. The CDR3 is 15 amino acids. V shed 5 bases and J shed 3 bases, with 16 bases lying between them. CDR3: CASSDFLRQDTEAFF. In DNA form, the CDR3 reads TGTGCCAGCAGTGACTTCCTAAGACAGGACACTGAAGCTTTCTTT.

This chain uses TRBV9 with TRBJ1-2, with 7 bases matching TRBD1. The trim removed 4 bases at V and 0 bases at J, leaving 6 bases unmatched. Germline values: CDR1 SGDLS, CDR2 YYNGEE. The CDR3 extends over 15 amino acids. The CDR3 DNA follows: TGTGCCAGCAGCCCCCGGACAGGCACTAACTATGGCTACACCTTC. Amino acids: CASSPRTGTNYGYTF.

This chain connects TRBV21-1 to TRBJ2-7; the listed D gene, TRBD2, was not tested against the DNA. TRBV21-1 is designated a pseudogene. The CDR3 contains 15 residues. This chain's CDR3 is CASSKGAGPAYEQYF. Here the CDR3 DNA reads TGTGCCAGCAGCAAAGGAGCGGGGCCCGCCTACGAGCAGTACTTC.

In DNA, the CDR3 is TGCGCCAGCAGCTTGGGGCGGGGTGATGAGACCCAGTACTTC. Translating gives CASSLGRGDETQYF. The genes are TRBV5-1 and TRBJ2-5, with a tentative D call TRBD2 (6 bases). Germline CDR1 SGHRS, CDR2 YFSETQ. With 0 bases removed from V and 5 bases from J, the gap between germline ends came to 11 bases. CDR3 length: 14 residues.

The sample holds a few counts of this clone. The rearrangement uses TRBV4-1 and TRBJ2-5, with TRBD1 matching over 8 bases. The CDR3 contains 15 residues. Germline CDR1 MGHRA, CDR2 YSYEKL. J lost 1 base, V lost 4 bases, and 5 bases had no gene match. CDR3 sequence: CASSPTGTGQETQYF. The CDR3 nucleotides are TGCGCCAGCAGCCCCACCGGGACAGGCCAAGAGACCCAGTACTTC.

This rearrangement joins TRBV5-1 to TRBJ2-7, with no clear D. Trimming took off 3 bases at V and 3 bases at J, with 4 bases between the two ends. CDR1 is SGHRS and CDR2 is YFSETQ in the germline V gene. The CDR3 has 11 residues. The CDR3 bases are TGCGCCAGCAGCTCCCTCTACGAGCAGTACTTC. Translating gives CASSSLYEQYF.

The chain has TRBV19 and TRBJ1-5, with a possible D match to TRBD1 (5 bases). With 5 bases removed from V and 6 bases from J, the gap between germline ends came to 14 bases. CDR1 and CDR2 from the germline V gene are LNHDA and SQIVND (reference sequence). This CDR3 region has 14 residues. Here the CDR3 reads CASSQGFQGQPQHF. CDR3 DNA sequence: TGTGCCAGTAGTCAGGGTTTTCAGGGTCAGCCCCAGCATTTT. Full variable domain (remainder filled in from reference TRBV19 and TRBJ1-5): DGGITQSPKYLFRKEGQNVTLSCEQNLNHDAMYWYRQDPGQGLRLIYYSQIVNDFQKGDIAEGYSVSREKKESFPLTVTSAQKNPTAFYLCASSQGFQGQPQHFGDGTRLSIL.

The chain has TRBV2 and TRBJ2-3, with a weak D call TRBD1 (5 bases). V lost 8 bases and J 2 bases, leaving 14 bases between the germline ends. The CDR3 has 14 amino acids. Germline CDR1 and CDR2: SNHLY and FYNNEI. CDR3: CASGRGADTDTQYF. CDR3 in DNA: TGTGCCAGCGGACGTGGGGCGGACACAGATACGCAGTATTTT. Based on the CDR3 plus reference TRBV2 and TRBJ2-3, the full variable domain is EPEVTQTPSHQVTQMGQEVILRCVPISNHLYFYWYRQILGQKVEFLVSFYNNEISEKSEIFDDQFSVERPDGSNFTLKIRSTKLEDSAMYFCASGRGADTDTQYFGPGTRLTVL.

The J gene is TRBJ2-2, the V gene TRBV2; D possibly corresponds to TRBD1 (6 bases). The CDR3 runs 13 residues. V lost 10 bases, J lost 8 bases, and 17 bases lay in between. Germline-derived CDR1 and CDR2 are SNHLY and FYNNEI. The CDR3 region is CATRAGAEGELFF. The DNA of the CDR3 is TGTGCCACCCGCGCAGGGGCGGAGGGGGAGCTGTTTTTT. The whole variable domain, remainder taken from reference TRBV2 and TRBJ2-2, is EPEVTQTPSHQVTQMGQEVILRCVPISNHLYFYWYRQILGQKVEFLVSFYNNEISEKSEIFDDQFSVERPDGSNFTLKIRSTKLEDSAMYFCATRAGAEGELFFGEGSRLTVL.

V and J are TRBV18 and TRBJ1-1; D is perhaps TRBD1 (5 bases). This CDR3 has 12 residues. Trimming left V 3 bases short and J 8 bases short, with 10 bases between. The germline V gene has CDR1 KGHSH and CDR2 LQKENI. The CDR3 DNA follows: TGTGCCAGCTCACCTACAGGCGGCGAAGCTTTCTTT. This gives the protein CASSPTGGEAFF.

The rearrangement links TRBV7-3 to TRBJ1-1, with D possibly TRBD1 on 6 matching bases. Between the trimmed V and J ends, which lost 5 bases and 1 base, there was a span of 17 bases. This CDR3 has 16 residues. Germline V gene data show CDR1 as SGHTA and CDR2 as FQGTGA. This CDR3 reads CASSPNGQLGNTEAFF. The CDR3 DNA is TGTGCCAGCAGCCCCAACGGACAGTTGGGGAACACTGAAGCTTTCTTT.

The genes are TRBV6-1 and TRBJ2-3; 7 nucleotides match TRBD2. Trimming removed 2 bases from V and 4 bases from J; junction bases left unmatched: 6. CDR1 is MNHNS and CDR2 is SASEGT in the germline V gene. The CDR3 has 15 residues. The CDR3 coding sequence is TGTGCCAGCAGTGAATCGGGGGGTTGGGCAGATACGCAGTATTTT. It translates to CASSESGGWADTQYF.

The chain couples TRBV6-1 to TRBJ2-5; D is perhaps TRBD1 (7 bases). The ends were cut back, 5 bases at V and 5 bases at J, with 15 bases in the middle. The CDR3 runs to 14 residues. CDR1 and CDR2 from the germline V gene are MNHNS and SASEGT. CDR3 amino acids: CASSKMTGRETQYF. The CDR3 DNA follows: TGTGCCAGCAGTAAAATGACAGGGAGGGAGACCCAGTACTTC.

V and J are TRBV5-6 and TRBJ1-1; maybe TRBD1 (6 bases). The CDR3 totals 15 residues. Germline V gene data show CDR1 as SGHDT and CDR2 as YYEEEE. Trimming stripped 4 bases from V and 4 bases from J, with 17 bases between. The CDR3 loop is CASSTIRDTGTEAFF. In DNA form, the CDR3 reads TGTGCCAGCAGCACCATCCGGGACACTGGCACTGAAGCTTTCTTT.

The rearrangement links TRBV12-5 to TRBJ1-2; 12 bases fit TRBD1. The CDR3 has 12 amino acids. V shed 6 bases, J shed 12 bases, and the junction held 5 bases outside the gene matches. CDR1 is LGHNT and CDR2 is FRNRAP in the germline V gene. CDR3 sequence: CASGRDRGLDTF. DNA of the CDR3: TGTGCTAGTGGACGGGACAGGGGGCTCGACACCTTC.

CDR3 DNA sequence: TGTGCCAGCAGCCCAAGGGACAACACAGATACGCAGTATTTT. It yields the protein CASSPRDNTDTQYF. The J gene is TRBJ2-3, the V gene TRBV6-1; D is perhaps TRBD1 (6 bases). CDR3 length: 14 amino acids. V lost 6 bases, J lost 2 bases, and 12 bases lay in between. Germline V CDR1 and CDR2: MNHNS, SASEGT.

The chain carries TRBV10-3 and TRBJ1-2; 8 bases are shared with TRBD1. Germline-derived CDR1 and CDR2 are ENHRY and SYGVKD. The CDR3 runs 13 residues. Trimming removed 4 bases from V and 4 bases from J; junction bases left unmatched: 2. The CDR3: CAISGTGSYGYTF. The CDR3 DNA is TGTGCCATCAGTGGGACAGGGTCCTATGGCTACACCTTC.